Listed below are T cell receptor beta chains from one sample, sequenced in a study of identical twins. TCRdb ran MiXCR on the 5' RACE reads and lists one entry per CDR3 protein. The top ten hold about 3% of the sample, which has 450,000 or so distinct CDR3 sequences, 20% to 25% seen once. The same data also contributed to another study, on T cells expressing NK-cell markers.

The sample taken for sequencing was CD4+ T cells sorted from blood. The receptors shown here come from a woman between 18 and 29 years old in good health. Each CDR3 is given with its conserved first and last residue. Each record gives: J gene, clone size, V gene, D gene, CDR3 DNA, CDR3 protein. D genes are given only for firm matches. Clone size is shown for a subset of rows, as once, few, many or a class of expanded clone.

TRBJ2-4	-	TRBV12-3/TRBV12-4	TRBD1	TGTGCCAGCAGGGGGACAGGGTGGAAAAACATTCAGTACTTC	CASRGTGWKNIQYF
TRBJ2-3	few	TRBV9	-	TGTGCCAGCAGCGTTTCACAGGTTTCCACAGATACGCAGTATTTT	CASSVSQVSTDTQYF
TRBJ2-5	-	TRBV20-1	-	TGCAGTGCTAGAACAGTAAGGAGGGGGGAGACCCAGTACTTC	CSARTVRRGETQYF
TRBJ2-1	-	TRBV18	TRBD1	TGTGCCAGCTCAAGGGACAGGGTAGCCAATGAGCAGTTCTTC	CASSRDRVANEQFF
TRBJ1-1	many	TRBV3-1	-	TGTGCCAGCAGCCAAGTCGGCTGGGGAGCTTTCTTT	CASSQVGWGAFF
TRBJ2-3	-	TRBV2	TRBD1	TGTGCCAGCGCGCCGGACAGGAGCACAGATACGCAGTATTTT	CASAPDRSTDTQYF
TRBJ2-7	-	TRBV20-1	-	TGCAGTGCTAGACAGCCTCTGATCTCCTACGAGCAGTACTTC	CSARQPLISYEQYF
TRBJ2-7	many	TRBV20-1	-	TGCAGTGCCCCGAAGGGAAGGAGCGAGCAGTACTTC	CSAPKGRSEQYF
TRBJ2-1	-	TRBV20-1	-	TGCAGTGCCTACACCGGCCGGGAGTCCTACAATGAGCAGTTCTTC	CSAYTGRESYNEQFF
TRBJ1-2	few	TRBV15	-	TGTGCCACCAGTAGACCAGGTTATGGCTACACCTTC	CATSRPGYGYTF
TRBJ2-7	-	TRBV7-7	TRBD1	TGTGCCAGCAGTCTCGGGACAGGGAGGCACGAGCAGTACTTC	CASSLGTGRHEQYF
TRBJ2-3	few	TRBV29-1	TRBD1	TGCAGCGTCTGTTGGACAGGGAAGGCAGATACGCAGTATTTT	CSVCWTGKADTQYF
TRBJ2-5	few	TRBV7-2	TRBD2	TGTGCCAGCAGCGTTATGAGCGGGAGGGAGACCCAGTACTTC	CASSVMSGRETQYF
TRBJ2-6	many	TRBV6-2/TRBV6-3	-	TGTGCCAGCAACACCACTCCGGGCTCTGGGGCCAACGTCCTGACTTTC	CASNTTPGSGANVLTF
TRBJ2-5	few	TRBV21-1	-	TGTGCCAGCAGCCCGACGACAGGGAGCCCAGAGACCCAGTACTTC	CASSPTTGSPETQYF
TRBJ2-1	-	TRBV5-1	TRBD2	TGCGCCAGCAGCCCCGGACTAGCGGGAGGCTCTTTCAATGAGCAGTTCTTC	CASSPGLAGGSFNEQFF
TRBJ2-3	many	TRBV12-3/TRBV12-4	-	TGTGCCAGCAGTTTAGCGCAGGCTAGTCCAGATACGCAGTATTTT	CASSLAQASPDTQYF
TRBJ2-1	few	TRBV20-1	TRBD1	TGCAGTGCTAGATATGGGACAGGGGGGTACAATGAGCAGTTCTTC	CSARYGTGGYNEQFF
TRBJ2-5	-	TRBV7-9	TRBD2	TGTGCCAGCAGCCTCAGCGGGGGGTTCAGAGAGACCCAGTACTTC	CASSLSGGFRETQYF
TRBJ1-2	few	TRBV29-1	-	TGCAGCGTTGGCTTCGGCTATGGCTACACCTTC	CSVGFGYGYTF
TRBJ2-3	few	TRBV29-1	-	TGCAGCGTTGGTAGACTAGTTCACACAGATACGCAGTATTTT	CSVGRLVHTDTQYF
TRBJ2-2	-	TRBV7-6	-	TGTGCCAGCAGCTTAGTGGGCGGGACCACCGGGGAGCTGTTTTTT	CASSLVGGTTGELFF